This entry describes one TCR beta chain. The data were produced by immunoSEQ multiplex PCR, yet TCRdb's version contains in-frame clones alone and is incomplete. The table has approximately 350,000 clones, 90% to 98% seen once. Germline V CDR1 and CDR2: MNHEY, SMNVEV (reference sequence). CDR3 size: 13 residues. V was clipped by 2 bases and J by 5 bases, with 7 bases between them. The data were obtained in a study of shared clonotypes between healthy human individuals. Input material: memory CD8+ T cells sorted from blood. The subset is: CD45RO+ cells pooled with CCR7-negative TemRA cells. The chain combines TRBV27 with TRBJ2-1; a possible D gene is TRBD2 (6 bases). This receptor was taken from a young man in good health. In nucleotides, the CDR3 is TGTGCCAGCAGTTTACGGGAGAACAATGAGCAGTTCTTC. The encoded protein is CASSLRENNEQFF.